This T cell receptor (beta chain) was recovered during a study of blood T cell repertoires in COVID-19. About the research overall: COVID-19 samples, acute and convalescent, were from the United States, Italy and Spain. In each case, the material was cDNA or gDNA derived from T cells, B-cell-depleted T cells, or PBMCs.

TCRdb's table, derived via immunoSEQ multiplex PCR, lists solely in-frame clones and lacks some. This sample has about 90,000 clones, with over 60% found just once. V lost 4 bases and J lost 5; bases outside the gene matches: 5. Germline loops: CDR1 SGHNT, CDR2 YYREEE (reference sequence). The CDR3 is 14 residues long. The rearrangement links TRBV5-4 to TRBJ1-2; 10 positions agree with TRBD1. This TCR came from a man between 65 and 85 years old with acute or convalescent COVID-19. The sample taken for sequencing was peripheral blood. CDR3 region: CASSMTGGGYGYTF. CDR3 bases: TGTGCCAGCAGCATGACAGGGGGCGGGTATGGCTACACCTTC. The full variable domain, its missing parts supplied by reference TRBV5-4 and TRBJ1-2, is ETGVTQSPTHLIKTRGQQVTLRCSSQSGHNTVSWYQQALGQGPQFIFQYYREEENGRGNFPPRFSGLQFPNYSSELNVNALELDDSALYLCASSMTGGGYGYTFGSGTRLTVV.